The rows below give T cell receptor beta chains drawn from one sample of a study of blood T cell repertoires in COVID-19. Produced via immunoSEQ multiplex PCR; TCRdb's table is partial and in-frame only. Altogether about 150,000 clones are present, 88% being singletons, with the ten largest covering roughly a tenth. The source material was peripheral blood. These receptors all stem from a man aged 55 to 70 with active or convalescent COVID-19. Both conserved end residues are part of each CDR3. Fields, in order: V gene, J gene, D gene, clone size, CDR3 DNA, CDR3 protein. A D gene is named only where the DNA matches it firmly. Expanded clones get a size class; other rows say once, few or many, or leave the size out.

>TRBV27|TRBJ1-6|-|-
TGTGCCAGCAGTTTAGCCGGGACTTTTAATTCACCCCTCCACTTT
CASSLAGTFNSPLHF
>TRBV28|TRBJ2-4|TRBD2|once
TGTGCCAGCAGTTTAATCAGGACTAGCGGAAACATTCAGTACTTC
CASSLIRTSGNIQYF
>TRBV27|TRBJ1-4|-|-
TGTGCCAGCAGTTTCGGGGGGGCGGTGAATGAAAAACTGTTTTTT
CASSFGGAVNEKLFF
>TRBV11-2|TRBJ2-1|TRBD1|-
TGTGCCAGCAGCTCCCGGGACAGGGTTAAGGACGAGCAGTTCTTC
CASSSRDRVKDEQFF
>TRBV7-9|TRBJ2-4|TRBD2|once
TGTGCCAGCAGCTTAGCGGGGACTAGCGGGAGGAAAAACATTCAGTACTTC
CASSLAGTSGRKNIQYF
>TRBV5-1|TRBJ1-3|-|once
TGCGCCAGCAGCTTGGGTCCCACAGGGCTTACGGGAAACACCATATATTTT
CASSLGPTGLTGNTIYF
>TRBV27|TRBJ2-1|TRBD1|-
TGTGCCAGCAGTAGCCGGACAGGATACAATGAGCAGTTCTTC
CASSSRTGYNEQFF
>TRBV6-4|TRBJ2-3|TRBD2|-
TGTGCCAGCAGTGACCAGAGCGGGAGGGCCGCGCAGTATTTT
CASSDQSGRAAQYF
>TRBV6-5|TRBJ1-2|TRBD1|-
TGTGCCAGCATTCCTGGACAGGGGGCTTGGGGCTACACCTTC
CASIPGQGAWGYTF
>TRBV6-5|TRBJ2-7|TRBD1|once
TGTGCCAGCAGTTACGACAGGGGGGCCTACGAGCAGTACTTC
CASSYDRGAYEQYF
>TRBV19|TRBJ1-1|TRBD1|-
TGTGCCAGCCGGGACAGGGGGGTTGGTACTGAAGCTTTCTTT
CASRDRGVGTEAFF
>TRBV7-8|TRBJ2-7|TRBD1|-
TGTGCCAGCAGCCTTACCCTGGGACAGGGGGCTTTCTACTACGAGCAGTACTTC
CASSLTLGQGAFYYEQYF
>TRBV7-2|TRBJ1-4|-|once
TGTGCCAGCAGCTTATATCGGTTCCTCGAGGGAAAACTGTTTTTT
CASSLYRFLEGKLFF
>TRBV6-1|TRBJ1-5|-|-
TGTGCCAGCAGTGAGGGAGGAGGGCCACAGCCCCAGCATTTT
CASSEGGGPQPQHF
>TRBV9|TRBJ2-7|TRBD2|-
TGTGCCAGCAGCTCCCATTCCATAGCGGGGCGTGACGAGCAGTACTTC
CASSSHSIAGRDEQYF
>TRBV4-2|TRBJ2-5|TRBD2|-
TGTGCCAGCAGCCAATCCGGGACTAGCGCTTACCAAGAGACCCAGTACTTC
CASSQSGTSAYQETQYF
>TRBV5-1|TRBJ1-1|-|-
TGCGCCAGCAGCTTCGGTCGCGGTGGAGGCACTGAAGCTTTCTTT
CASSFGRGGGTEAFF
>TRBV4-1|TRBJ1-2|-|-
TGCGCCAGCAGCCAAGCGGTTTCCTATGGCTACACCTTC
CASSQAVSYGYTF
>TRBV10-3|TRBJ2-7|TRBD2|-
TGTGCCATCAGGGTAGGACTAGCGGGAGTGGGTACCTACGAGCAGTACTTC
CAIRVGLAGVGTYEQYF
>TRBV11-3|TRBJ2-2|TRBD2|-
TGTGCCAGCAGCTTAGGTGGGACTAGCGGCGGGGAGCTGTTTTTT
CASSLGGTSGGELFF
>TRBV7-2|TRBJ2-5|TRBD2|-
TGTGCCAGCAGCTTATGGACTAGCGCGGAGACCCAGTACTTC
CASSLWTSAETQYF
>TRBV19|TRBJ2-7|TRBD1|-
TGTGCCAGTAGTATGGCGGACAGGGGGATGACCTACGAGCAGTACTTC
CASSMADRGMTYEQYF
>TRBV5-1|TRBJ2-1|TRBD2|once
TGCGCCAGCAGCCAAACGACTAGCGGGGTACAAGAGCAGTTCTTC
CASSQTTSGVQEQFF
>TRBV6-5|TRBJ1-3|TRBD1|-
TGTGCCAGCAGAATACGACAGGGGGCTGGAAACACCATATATTTT
CASRIRQGAGNTIYF
>TRBV5-1|TRBJ2-1|TRBD2|-
TGCGCCAGCAGCTCGAGCGGGGGCTCCTACAATGAGCAGTTCTTC
CASSSSGGSYNEQFF
>TRBV11-2|TRBJ2-7|TRBD2|-
TGTGCCAGCAGCTCCGGACTAGCGGGAGTCGAGCAGTACTTC
CASSSGLAGVEQYF
>TRBV5-5|TRBJ2-3|-|-
TGTGCCAGCAGCCCCCCCCTCGACAGCGTTTTAACAGATACGCAGTATTTT
CASSPPLDSVLTDTQYF
>TRBV6-4|TRBJ2-3|TRBD1|-
TGTGCCAGCAGTTCGGACAGGGGGACAGATACGCAGTATTTT
CASSSDRGTDTQYF
>TRBV7-9|TRBJ2-7|TRBD2|-
TGTGCCAGCACCCTCGGCGGGGGTTCCTACGAGCAGTACTTC
CASTLGGGSYEQYF
>TRBV5-8|TRBJ2-1|TRBD2|-
TGTGCCAGCAGCTTGCCTAGCGGGAGTTCCTTCTACAATGAGCAGTTCTTC
CASSLPSGSSFYNEQFF
>TRBV28|TRBJ2-4|TRBD2|-
TGTGCCAGCAGTAAAATAGCGGGAGGCAACATTCAGTACTTC
CASSKIAGGNIQYF
>TRBV3-1/TRBV3-2|TRBJ2-6|-|-
TGTGCCAGCAGCCAACCTCAGGGGGGGGCCAACGTCCTGACTTTC
CASSQPQGGANVLTF
>TRBV19|TRBJ2-7|-|few
TGTGCCAGTAGTCGACAGCATTACTCCTACGAGCAGTACTTC
CASSRQHYSYEQYF
>TRBV15|TRBJ2-1|TRBD1|once
TGTGCCACCAGCCGCCGGAAGGAGACAGGGCATGAGCAGTTCTTC
CATSRRKETGHEQFF
>TRBV28|TRBJ1-2|-|-
TGTGCCAGCAGTAAGCCCAACGACTATGGCTACACCTTC
CASSKPNDYGYTF
>TRBV9|TRBJ2-1|TRBD1|-
TGTGCCAGCAGCCCGTGGACAGGGGGCCCTTCCTACAATGAGCAGTTCTTC
CASSPWTGGPSYNEQFF
>TRBV5-6|TRBJ1-2|-|-
TGTGCCAGCAGTCGCGACAGAGCTAACTATGGCTACACCTTC
CASSRDRANYGYTF
>TRBV2|TRBJ2-7|TRBD2|-
TGTGCCAGCAGCCAGGGACTAGCGCCCTCCTACGAGCAGTACTTC
CASSQGLAPSYEQYF
>TRBV6-2/TRBV6-3|TRBJ1-4|-|-
TGTGCCAGCAGTTCCCGGAGTCGCTCCGTACGGGAAAAACTGTTTTTT
CASSSRSRSVREKLFF
>TRBV20-1|TRBJ1-1|-|-
TGCAGTGCTAGCTCGAACACTGAAGCTTTCTTT
CSASSNTEAFF
>TRBV4-2|TRBJ1-2|-|-
TGTGCCAGCAGCCAAGCGTATGGCTACACCTTC
CASSQAYGYTF